The 17 T cell receptor beta chains in this list originate from one sample, sequenced in a study of cytomegalovirus exposure and HLA in healthy donors. The PCR contained 60 Vbeta and 13 Jbeta primers. TCRdb's copy holds only in-frame clones and misses some; the assay was immunoSEQ multiplex PCR. Its listing shows 40,000 to 45,000 clones. Sequencing input: PBMCs. The receptors here all came from a man aged 25 to 40 in good health and CMV-seronegative.

The rearrangement uses TRBV7-2 and TRBJ2-3; 8 nucleotides line up with TRBD2. J was trimmed by 1 base and V by 0 bases; bases with no gene match: 6. The CDR3 is 17 amino acids. In germline, CDR1 is SGHTA, CDR2 FQGNSA. The CDR3: CASSLAYAGGRTDTQYF. In DNA, the CDR3 is TGTGCCAGCAGCTTAGCCTACGCGGGAGGACGCACAGATACGCAGTATTTT.

This chain links TRBV9 with TRBJ1-3; D is undetermined. The germline gives CDR1 SGDLS, CDR2 YYNGEE. This CDR3 is built from 15 residues. Trimming shortened V by 0 bases and J by 16 bases, and 23 bases separated the two germline ends. The CDR3 nucleotides are TGTGCCAGCAGCGTAGGCCGGAATTATGACGGGAATCCCTATTTT. Its translation: CASSVGRNYDGNPYF.

The chain has TRBV4-2 and TRBJ1-2; 9 positions match TRBD1. Trimming took 4 bases from V and 4 from J; bases not matched to a gene: 13. From germline, CDR1 is LGHNA and CDR2 YNFKEQ. CDR3 length: 17 amino acids. The CDR3 region is CASSLKNTGGDSYGYTF. The CDR3 nucleotides are TGTGCCAGCAGCCTTAAAAATACAGGGGGCGATTCCTATGGCTACACCTTC.

This sequence joins TRBV6-5 and TRBJ1-1; D possibly corresponds to TRBD1 (5 bases). V lost 7 bases and J 5 bases, leaving 8 bases between the germline ends. The V gene's germline CDR1 is MNHEY and CDR2 SVGAGI. The CDR3 covers 11 residues. Here the CDR3 reads CASTSGTEAFF. The CDR3 nucleotides read TGTGCCAGCACCTCAGGGACTGAAGCTTTCTTT.

This chain connects TRBV2 to TRBJ2-7; the D gene is possibly TRBD1 (6 bases). The V gene lost 4 bases and the J gene lost 0 bases, with 10 bases spanning the gap. The CDR3 sequence is 14 residues long. Germline V gives CDR1 SNHLY, CDR2 FYNNEI. This CDR3 is CASSGQANSYEQYF. The DNA of the CDR3 is TGTGCCAGCAGTGGACAGGCTAACTCCTACGAGCAGTACTTC. Full variable domain (missing parts from reference TRBV2 and TRBJ2-7): EPEVTQTPSHQVTQMGQEVILRCVPISNHLYFYWYRQILGQKVEFLVSFYNNEISEKSEIFDDQFSVERPDGSNFTLKIRSTKLEDSAMYFCASSGQANSYEQYFGPGTRLTVT.

The rearrangement joins TRBV6-6 to TRBJ1-2; D remains unclear. V was cut by 1 base and J by 8 bases, with 14 bases left in between. The CDR3 runs 14 residues. Germline V gene sequence: CDR1 MNHNY, CDR2 SVGAGI (reference sequence). CDR3 residues: CASSYLAGVWGYTF. CDR3 in DNA: TGTGCCAGCAGTTACTTGGCGGGAGTTTGGGGCTACACCTTC.

The genes are TRBV7-9 and TRBJ2-1, with 7 bases matching TRBD1. The germline V gene has CDR1 SEHNR and CDR2 FQNEAQ (reference sequence). The CDR3 runs to 15 residues. V lost 4 bases, J lost 6 bases, and 9 bases stayed unmatched. CDR3 in DNA: TGTGCCAGCAGCTCAGGGGGAACAGTGCGCAATGAGCAGTTCTTC. Amino acid sequence: CASSSGGTVRNEQFF.

The chain is built from TRBV29-1 and TRBJ2-1; D not certain. Germline values: CDR1 SQVTM, CDR2 ANQGSEA. The CDR3 covers 13 residues. V was trimmed by 5 bases and J by 0 bases, leaving 8 bases between them. CDR3 residues: CSVCRSSYNEQFF. The CDR3, as DNA: TGCAGCGTTTGTCGCAGCTCCTACAATGAGCAGTTCTTC.

This chain joins TRBV19 and TRBJ2-7; TRBD2 matches 7 bases. The germline V gene encodes CDR1 LNHDA and CDR2 SQIVND (reference sequence). Germline trimming cut 8 bases from V and 2 bases from J; bases unmatched to any gene: 9. This CDR3 is 14 amino acids long. This CDR3 reads CASGVGRGAYEQYF. The CDR3 nucleotides read TGTGCCAGTGGGGTGGGGAGGGGAGCCTACGAGCAGTACTTC.

The CDR3 loop reads CASSVGGTSGRFSYNEQFF. The DNA for the CDR3 is TGTGCCAGCAGCGTAGGAGGGACTAGCGGGAGATTCTCCTACAATGAGCAGTTCTTC. The V gene is TRBV9, the J gene TRBJ2-1, with 14 bases aligning to TRBD2. The CDR3 runs to 19 residues. V lost 0 bases to trimming and J lost 0 bases; unmatched junction nucleotides: 5. CDR1 and CDR2 from the germline V gene are SGDLS and YYNGEE.

The chain combines TRBV19 with TRBJ2-7, with D possibly matching TRBD1 (6 bases). V was cut by 5 bases and J by 6 bases, with 8 bases left in between. CDR3 length: 11 amino acids. The germline V gene has CDR1 LNHDA and CDR2 SQIVND (reference sequence). The DNA of the CDR3 is TGTGCCAGTAGTGCAGGGGTCGAGCAGTACTTC. This sequence encodes CASSAGVEQYF. Full variable domain (remainder filled in from reference TRBV19 and TRBJ2-7): DGGITQSPKYLFRKEGQNVTLSCEQNLNHDAMYWYRQDPGQGLRLIYYSQIVNDFQKGDIAEGYSVSREKKESFPLTVTSAQKNPTAFYLCASSAGVEQYFGPGTRLTVT.

The chain couples TRBV27 to TRBJ1-1; tentatively, D is TRBD1 (6 bases). The CDR3 covers 14 residues. Trimming cost V 8 bases and J 1 base, with 14 bases left between them. The germline CDR1 and CDR2 sequences are MNHEY and SMNVEV (reference sequence). The chain's CDR3 is CASGGRQRNTEAFF. The CDR3 nucleotides read TGTGCCAGCGGGGGCCGGCAGAGGAACACTGAAGCTTTCTTT.

V is TRBV4-3 and J is TRBJ1-6; D may be TRBD1 (5 bases). Germline values: CDR1 LGHNA, CDR2 YSLEER. V gave up 1 base and J gave up 10 bases, with 11 bases separating them. The CDR3 has 14 amino acids. CDR3 nucleotide sequence: TGCGCCAGCAGCCAAGTGGGGGGGTTCTCACCCCTCCACTTT. It encodes CASSQVGGFSPLHF.

The gene calls are TRBV4-1 and TRBJ2-7; TRBD2 aligns across 10 bases. Germline CDR1 is MGHRA and CDR2 is YSYEKL. This CDR3 has 13 amino acids. CDR3 region: CASGGLAFYEQYF. CDR3 coding DNA: TGCGCGAGTGGGGGACTAGCGTTCTACGAGCAGTACTTC.

The rearrangement joins TRBV19 to TRBJ2-1, with TRBD1 as a possible D gene (5 bases). CDR1 LNHDA and CDR2 SQIVND come from the germline V gene (reference sequence). The V gene lost 2 bases and the J gene lost 5 bases, with 19 bases spanning the gap. This CDR3 is built from 17 residues. For the CDR3, the DNA is TGTGCCAGTAGTATAAACCCCTGGAATTTGGGGCACAATGAGCAGTTCTTC. Translated: CASSINPWNLGHNEQFF.

This chain joins TRBV9 and TRBJ2-7, with 11 nucleotides matching TRBD1. Germline lookup yields CDR1 SGDLS and CDR2 YYNGEE. The CDR3 extends over 16 amino acids. J lost 1 base, V lost 0 bases, and 3 bases had no gene match. The CDR3 DNA follows: TGTGCCAGCAGCGTAGGGGGACAGGGGGGATCCTACGAGCAGTACTTC. It codes for CASSVGGQGGSYEQYF.

V and J are TRBV7-9 and TRBJ2-7; a weak D match, TRBD1 (5 bases). Per the germline V gene, CDR1 is SEHNR and CDR2 is FQNEAQ (reference sequence). This CDR3 comprises 15 residues. Trimming took 1 base from V and 0 from J, leaving 10 bases between them. The CDR3 loop reads CASSLGDRYSYEQYF. CDR3 nucleotide sequence: TGTGCCAGCAGCTTAGGCGACAGATACTCCTACGAGCAGTACTTC. Filled out from reference TRBV7-9 and TRBJ2-7, the complete variable domain reads DTGVSQNPRHKITKRGQNVTFRCDPISEHNRLYWYRQTLGQGPEFLTYFQNEAQLEKSRLLSDRFSAERPKGSFSTLEIQRTEQGDSAMYLCASSLGDRYSYEQYFGPGTRLTVT.